This T cell receptor beta chain was recovered during a study of blood T cells in healthy people across ages. The V segment lost 7 bases and the J segment 1 base; nucleotides outside the gene matches: 4. CDR3 length: 15 residues. Germline CDR1 SGHRS, CDR2 YFSETQ. Through a sample-barcoded 5' primer and a J-beta primer mix, a second PCR was run for roughly 7 to 12 cycles. TCRdb ran MiXCR on the 5' RACE reads and lists one entry per CDR3 protein. Among 750,000 to 950,000 distinct CDR3 sequences listed, roughly 28% were seen once. The same data also contributed to another study, on T cells of mothers and their children.

The sample taken for sequencing was blood. This TCR was sampled from a woman aged 35 to 49 in good health. The chain employs TRBV5-1 and TRBJ2-1, with TRBD1 matching over 11 bases. CDR3 DNA sequence: TGCGCCAGCTGGGACAGGGGGACGTCCTACAATGAGCAGTTCTTC. Amino acids: CASWDRGTSYNEQFF.